These 6 T cell receptor beta chains were sequenced from one sample in a study of shared clonotypes between healthy human individuals. Only in-frame clones appear in the TCRdb table, and some are missing; sequencing was by immunoSEQ multiplex PCR. The sample records about 1.5 million clones, around 98% being singletons. The specimen sequenced was naive CD4+ T cells sorted from blood. The subset here: CD45RA+ positively selected. Every receptor here comes from a young man in good health.

The table lists this clone with many counts. The V call is TRBV5-1, the J call TRBJ2-2, with a tentative D call TRBD1 (5 bases). Trimming stripped 1 base from V and 4 bases from J, with 11 bases between. Germline CDR1 and CDR2: SGHRS and YFSETQ. This CDR3 has 15 amino acids. CDR3 residues: CASSLRQISTGELFF. The CDR3 nucleotides are TGCGCCAGCAGCTTGAGACAGATTAGCACCGGGGAGCTGTTTTTT. The full variable domain, rest sourced from reference TRBV5-1 and TRBJ2-2, is KAGVTQTPRYLIKTRGQQVTLSCSPISGHRSVSWYQQTPGQGLQFLFEYFSETQRNKGNFPGRFSGRQFSNSRSEMNVSTLELGDSALYLCASSLRQISTGELFFGEGSRLTVL.

The chain joins TRBV27 to TRBJ1-5; 7 bases are shared with TRBD1. CDR3 length: 14 residues. Germline V gene data show CDR1 as MNHEY and CDR2 as SMNVEV (reference sequence). Trimming cost V 5 bases and J 2 bases; bases outside gene matches: 3. The CDR3 DNA follows: TGTGCCAGCAGTACAGGGGTTGGCAATCAGCCCCAGCATTTT. Protein product: CASSTGVGNQPQHF.

The chain uses TRBV27 and TRBJ2-2; TRBD2 matches 9 bases. Germline trimming cut 11 bases from V and 6 bases from J; bases unmatched to any gene: 13. From germline, CDR1 is MNHEY and CDR2 SMNVEV (reference sequence). CDR3 size: 15 residues. CDR3: CAARPGLAGPGELFF. Written as DNA, the CDR3 is TGTGCCGCACGGCCGGGACTAGCCGGTCCCGGGGAGCTGTTTTTT.

The rearrangement uses TRBV19 and TRBJ2-1; 11 bases fit TRBD2. V was clipped by 9 bases and J by 5 bases; unmatched bases: 12. CDR3 length: 16 residues. Germline values: CDR1 LNHDA, CDR2 SQIVND (reference sequence). Here the CDR3 reads CARDFLGLAENNEQFF. CDR3 DNA sequence: TGTGCCAGGGATTTTTTGGGACTAGCGGAAAACAATGAGCAGTTCTTC.

This clone appeared a single time. The chain couples TRBV7-9 to TRBJ2-5; D may be TRBD1 (6 bases). Trimming took off 10 bases at V and 5 bases at J, with 11 bases between the two ends. Germline V gives CDR1 SEHNR, CDR2 FQNEAQ (reference sequence). This CDR3 has 11 residues. In DNA form, the CDR3 reads TGTGCCACAGGGGTTGGGGAGACCCAGTACTTC. Residues: CATGVGETQYF.

V usage is TRBV28 and J usage is TRBJ2-1; tentative D call: TRBD2 (6 bases). V was pared by 3 bases and J by 3 bases, with 12 bases between. CDR1 and CDR2 (germline): MDHEN, SYDVKM. This CDR3 region has 15 residues. CDR3 coding DNA: TGTGCCAGCAGTTTCTACGGGAGAGGCTACAATGAGCAGTTCTTC. This encodes CASSFYGRGYNEQFF.